This T cell receptor beta chain was sequenced in a study of cytomegalovirus exposure and HLA in healthy donors. Findings and caveats of the study: Among TCR beta chains, those listed as cytomegalovirus-associated numbered some 160.

In its sample, this clone was seen a few times. Its antigen remains unidentified. Method: immunoSEQ multiplex PCR; TCRdb's copy keeps in-frame clones and lacks some. The sample lists 250,000 to 300,000 clones, about 90% occurring once. The CDR3 covers 16 residues. With 3 bases clipped from V and 2 bases from J, the junction kept 5 bases outside the gene matches. Germline-derived CDR1 and CDR2 are MNHEY and SMNVEV (reference sequence). V usage is TRBV27 and J usage is TRBJ2-5; 11 bases align to TRBD2. This TCR derives from a woman aged 18-29 years in good health and CMV-seronegative. Input material: PBMCs. The CDR3 DNA sequence: TGTGCCAGCAGTTTTAGTTTAGCGGGGGGGCAAGAGACCCAGTACTTC. Its translation is CASSFSLAGGQETQYF.